One sample yielded the 27 T cell receptor beta chains listed below, sequenced in a study of T cell responses to AZD1222 COVID-19 vaccine. TCRdb's copy holds only in-frame clones and misses some; the assay was immunoSEQ multiplex PCR. The data show about 94,000 clones, around nine tenths seen once. This specimen consisted of peripheral blood, obtained on day 0 of AZD1222 vaccination. Source of these receptors: an adult in good health.

The chain couples TRBV6-5 to TRBJ1-5, with TRBD1 matching 7 bases. The CDR3 sequence is 14 residues long. V shed 6 bases, J shed 6 bases, and the junction held 8 bases outside the gene matches. Germline loops: CDR1 MNHEY, CDR2 SVGAGI. CDR3 region: CASRYTGEGQPQHF. Written as DNA, the CDR3 is TGTGCCAGCAGATATACAGGGGAGGGTCAGCCCCAGCATTTT.

J is TRBJ1-6 and V is TRBV12-3 or TRBV12-4; D is uncertain. CDR3 length equals 12 residues. V lost 5 bases and J 9 bases, leaving 8 bases between the germline ends. CDR3 sequence reads: CASSLRVSPLHF. DNA for the CDR3: TGTGCCAGCAGTCTGCGGGTTTCACCCCTCCACTTT.

The rearrangement links TRBV14 to TRBJ1-4; D is unclear. CDR3 length: 17 amino acids. Trimming cost V 0 bases and J 4 bases, with 15 bases left between them. Germline lookup yields CDR1 SGHDN and CDR2 FVKESK. CDR3 bases: TGTGCCAGCAGCCAAGATCATGGGATCCCCATTAATGAAAAACTGTTTTTT. It is translated as CASSQDHGIPINEKLFF.

V and J are TRBV3-1 (or the pseudogene TRBV3-2) and TRBJ1-1; D gene ambiguous. This CDR3 contains 11 residues. The V and J ends lost 5 bases and 11 bases respectively, with 12 bases between them. Germline V lookup: CDR1 LGHDT, CDR2 YNNKEL (reference sequence). The CDR3 loop is CASSTGPAAFF. CDR3 DNA sequence: TGTGCCAGCAGCACGGGCCCCGCGGCTTTCTTT.

The J gene is TRBJ1-5, the V gene TRBV10-3, with 7 positions matching TRBD1. V lost 4 bases to trimming and J lost 10 bases; unmatched junction nucleotides: 10. Germline assignment: CDR1 ENHRY and CDR2 SYGVKD. CDR3 length: 14 amino acids. This chain's CDR3 is CAISGDDRVGPQHF. CDR3 nucleotide sequence: TGTGCCATCAGTGGGGATGACAGGGTTGGACCCCAGCATTTT.

V and J are TRBV5-6 and TRBJ2-3; 11 positions agree with TRBD2. Germline lookup yields CDR1 SGHDT and CDR2 YYEEEE. The CDR3 is 14 residues long. Trimming took 2 bases from V and 4 from J; bases not matched to a gene: 0. The CDR3 is CASSFSGGADTQYF. DNA of the CDR3: TGTGCCAGCAGCTTTAGCGGGGGGGCAGATACGCAGTATTTT.

The chain uses TRBV9 and TRBJ1-6; D is uncertain. V was trimmed by 1 base and J by 8 bases, leaving 16 bases between them. The CDR3 is 16 amino acids. Germline-derived CDR1 and CDR2 are SGDLS and YYNGEE. The CDR3 coding sequence is TGTGCCAGCAGCGTACATCTGGGCGCCGGGGATTCACCCCTCCACTTT. It codes for CASSVHLGAGDSPLHF.

The V gene is TRBV19, the J gene TRBJ1-6, with D unresolved. Between the trimmed V and J ends, which lost 3 bases and 9 bases, there was a span of 9 bases. This CDR3 has 13 residues. The V gene's germline CDR1 is LNHDA and CDR2 SQIVND (reference sequence). The DNA for the CDR3 is TGTGCCAGTAGTATTAGAGGGAGTTCACCCCTCCACTTT. Amino acid sequence: CASSIRGSSPLHF.

This sequence joins TRBV30 and TRBJ2-6; no clear D. V was shortened by 5 bases and J by 7 bases, with 27 bases between the two germline ends. Germline CDR1 GTSNPN, CDR2 SVGIG (reference sequence). The CDR3 is 18 amino acids. The CDR3 loop is CAWRIRFDRLVGANVLTF. The DNA of the CDR3 is TGTGCCTGGCGGATTCGTTTCGACCGTCTTGTAGGAGCCAACGTCCTGACTTTC. Full variable domain (rest looked up from reference TRBV30 and TRBJ2-6): SQTIHQWPATLVQPVGSPLSLECTVEGTSNPNLYWYRQAAGRGLQLLFYSVGIGQISSEVPQNLSASRPQDRQFILSSKKLLLSDSGFYLCAWRIRFDRLVGANVLTFGAGSRLTVL.

As regards this clone: At the DNA level, this CDR3 is encoded by other sequences in the same sample as well. The chain joins TRBV30 to TRBJ1-2; unclear D gene. Trimming took off 0 bases at V and 4 bases at J, with 9 bases between the two ends. There are 13 residues in the CDR3. From germline, CDR1 is GTSNPN and CDR2 SVGIG (reference sequence). The CDR3 is CAWSVGGSYGYTF. The DNA of the CDR3 is TGTGCCTGGAGTGTAGGCGGGAGCTATGGCTACACCTTC.

V gene TRBV19 combines with J gene TRBJ1-1, with a possible D match to TRBD1 (5 bases). Germline V lookup: CDR1 LNHDA, CDR2 SQIVND (reference sequence). CDR3 length: 14 residues. The V end was cut by 3 bases, the J end by 5 bases, with 13 bases between. The DNA of the CDR3 is TGTGCCAGTAGTATCGGCAGGGCGGTAACTGAAGCTTTCTTT. Protein sequence: CASSIGRAVTEAFF.

This chain joins TRBV6-5 and TRBJ1-5, with 8 bases fitting TRBD1. Trimming at V came to 8 bases and at J to 0 bases, leaving 0 bases not matched to a gene. The germline gives CDR1 MNHEY, CDR2 SVGAGI. The CDR3 covers 13 residues. CDR3 coding DNA: TGTGCCAGCGGGACAGGTAGCAATCAGCCCCAGCATTTT. Its translation: CASGTGSNQPQHF.

The chain carries TRBV6-5 and TRBJ1-5; 7 bases fit TRBD1. CDR1 MNHEY and CDR2 SVGAGI come from the germline V gene. This CDR3 region has 16 residues. V lost 0 bases, J lost 6 bases, and 8 bases stayed unmatched. CDR3 in DNA: TGTGCCAGCAGTTACTCAGGGCAGGGGGTGGCTCAGCCCCAGCATTTT. This translates into CASSYSGQGVAQPQHF.

J is TRBJ1-2 and V is TRBV5-1, with D possibly matching TRBD1 (5 bases). The CDR3 is 14 residues long. Trimming stripped 0 bases from V and 4 bases from J, with 10 bases between. CDR1 and CDR2 (germline): SGHRS, YFSETQ. The CDR3 nucleotides read TGCGCCAGCAGCTTGGAGGGGCCCCGCTATGGCTACACCTTC. This sequence encodes CASSLEGPRYGYTF.

The chain carries TRBV4-1 and TRBJ2-2, with TRBD2 as a possible D gene (6 bases). The V end was cut by 2 bases, the J end by 7 bases, with 23 bases between. The CDR3 sequence is 18 residues long. From germline, CDR1 is MGHRA and CDR2 YSYEKL. Here the CDR3 reads CASSQRVRRGASVGELFF. As DNA, the CDR3 is TGCGCCAGCAGCCAACGAGTACGGCGGGGTGCTAGTGTCGGGGAGCTGTTTTTT.

This sequence joins TRBV7-3 and TRBJ2-3, with D perhaps TRBD1 (5 bases). Trimming removed 2 bases at V and 2 bases at J, with 14 bases between. The length of the CDR3 is 16 residues. Germline values: CDR1 SGHTA, CDR2 FQGTGA. The CDR3 loop reads CASSLYGAGSTDTQYF. CDR3 in DNA: TGTGCCAGCAGCTTATACGGAGCAGGGTCCACAGATACGCAGTATTTT.

J is TRBJ1-2 and V is TRBV21-1; TRBD1 was called by the table and not checked on the DNA. TRBV21-1 is recorded as a pseudogene. The CDR3 consists of 14 residues. The CDR3 DNA reads TGTGCCAGCAGCAAAATTCGCCAGGGCTATGGCTACACCTTC. Its translation is CASSKIRQGYGYTF.

This clone was seen only once. The gene calls are TRBV3-1 (or the pseudogene TRBV3-2) and TRBJ1-1, with D unclear. V lost 10 bases and J 11 bases, leaving 20 bases between the germline ends. Germline assignment: CDR1 LGHDT and CDR2 YNNKEL (reference sequence). CDR3 length equals 12 residues. The chain's CDR3 is CATTGSSKMAFF. The CDR3 DNA sequence: TGTGCCACCACGGGCAGTAGCAAGATGGCTTTCTTT.

The V and J genes are TRBV5-6 and TRBJ1-2; D gene uncertain. Germline CDR1 and CDR2: SGHDT and YYEEEE. V lost 0 bases to trimming and J lost 5 bases, with 8 bases between them. This CDR3 region has 13 residues. CDR3 bases: TGTGCCAGCAGCTTGGTACCTCCGTATGGCTACACCTTC. It translates to CASSLVPPYGYTF.

The rearrangement links TRBV12-3 or TRBV12-4 to TRBJ1-1, with a weak D call TRBD1 (5 bases). CDR3 length equals 13 residues. The germline V and J ends were trimmed by 1 base and 6 bases, with 9 bases remaining between them. In DNA, the CDR3 is TGTGCCAGCAGTTTAGGACAGTCCGCTGAAGCTTTCTTT. Protein: CASSLGQSAEAFF.

Only one count was recorded for this clone. The chain couples TRBV7-9 to TRBJ2-7; no clear D. This CDR3 comprises 11 residues. Between the trimmed V and J ends, which lost 6 bases and 3 bases, there was a span of 6 bases. Germline V gives CDR1 SEHNR, CDR2 FQNEAQ (reference sequence). The CDR3 region is CASSPSYEQYF. As DNA, the CDR3 is TGTGCCAGCAGTCCTAGCTACGAGCAGTACTTC.

The chain has TRBV10-3 and TRBJ1-4; tentatively, D is TRBD1 (5 bases). CDR1 and CDR2 from the germline V gene are ENHRY and SYGVKD. V lost 2 bases, J lost 3 bases, and 10 bases lay in between. The CDR3 extends over 15 amino acids. CDR3 nucleotide sequence: TGTGCCATCAGTGAGAGAGGGGTGGCTAATGAAAAACTGTTTTTT. Its protein product is CAISERGVANEKLFF.

The gene calls are TRBV7-8 and TRBJ2-7, with D tentatively TRBD1 (6 bases). The CDR3 sequence is 14 residues long. CDR1 and CDR2 (germline): SGHVS, FQNEAQ. V lost 1 base and J 5 bases, leaving 12 bases between the germline ends. The CDR3 loop reads CASSLGNTGNEQYF. The CDR3 nucleotides are TGTGCCAGCAGCTTAGGGAACACAGGGAACGAGCAGTACTTC. The variable domain in full, with the rest retrieved from reference TRBV7-8 and TRBJ2-7, is GAGVSQSPRYKVAKRGQDVALRCDPISGHVSLFWYQQALGQGPEFLTYFQNEAQLDKSGLPSDRFFAERPEGSVSTLKIQRTQQEDSAVYLCASSLGNTGNEQYFGPGTRLTVT.

The chain couples TRBV28 to TRBJ1-2; D uncertain. Trimming shortened V by 1 base and J by 7 bases, and 4 bases separated the two germline ends. CDR3 length: 11 amino acids. CDR1 is MDHEN and CDR2 is SYDVKM in the germline V gene. CDR3 DNA: TGTGCCAGCAGTTTATCAGGTGGCTACACCTTC. This codes for CASSLSGGYTF.

The chain combines TRBV6-5 with TRBJ1-3, with D perhaps matching TRBD1 (5 bases). The ends were cut back, 6 bases at V and 9 bases at J, with 9 bases in the middle. This CDR3 has 11 residues. Per the germline V gene, CDR1 is MNHEY and CDR2 is SVGAGI. The CDR3 nucleotides are TGTGCCAGCAGAGCAGGGTTCACCATATATTTT. It specifies CASRAGFTIYF.

The chain is built from TRBV10-2 and TRBJ2-3; 8 bases are shared with TRBD2. Germline assignment: CDR1 WSHSY and CDR2 SAAADI. V lost 3 bases and J lost 4; bases outside the gene matches: 12. This CDR3 is 17 amino acids long. Written as DNA, the CDR3 is TGCGCCAGCAGTGACCCTGGACTAGCACACGCTCCAGATACGCAGTATTTT. This translates into CASSDPGLAHAPDTQYF.

The V call is TRBV5-6, the J call TRBJ1-4; D might be TRBD1 (6 bases). V was clipped by 6 bases and J by 3 bases, with 21 bases between them. This CDR3 has 17 residues. CDR1 is SGHDT, CDR2 YYEEEE, per germline. Here the CDR3 DNA reads TGTGCCAGCACCCCCTGGGGGGGGCAGATGGCTAATGAAAAACTGTTTTTT. Amino acids: CASTPWGGQMANEKLFF. The complete variable domain, with remaining parts taken from reference TRBV5-6 and TRBJ1-4, reads DAGVTQSPTHLIKTRGQQVTLRCSPKSGHDTVSWYQQALGQGPQFIFQYYEEEERQRGNFPDRFSGHQFPNYSSELNVNALLLGDSALYLCASTPWGGQMANEKLFFGSGTQLSVL.